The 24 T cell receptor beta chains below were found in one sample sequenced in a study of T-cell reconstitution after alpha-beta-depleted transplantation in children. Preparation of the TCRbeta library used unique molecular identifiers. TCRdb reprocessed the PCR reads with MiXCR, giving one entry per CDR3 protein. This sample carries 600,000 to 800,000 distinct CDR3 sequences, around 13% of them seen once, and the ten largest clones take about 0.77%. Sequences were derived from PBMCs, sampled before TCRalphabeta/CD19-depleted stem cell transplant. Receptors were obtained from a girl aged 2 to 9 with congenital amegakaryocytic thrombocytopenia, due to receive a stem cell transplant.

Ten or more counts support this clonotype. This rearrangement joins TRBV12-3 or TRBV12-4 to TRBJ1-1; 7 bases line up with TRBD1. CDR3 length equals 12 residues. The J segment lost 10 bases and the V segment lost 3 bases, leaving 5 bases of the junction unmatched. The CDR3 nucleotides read TGTGCCAGCAGTTTGTTCGAGGGGGCAGCTTTCTTT. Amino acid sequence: CASSLFEGAAFF.

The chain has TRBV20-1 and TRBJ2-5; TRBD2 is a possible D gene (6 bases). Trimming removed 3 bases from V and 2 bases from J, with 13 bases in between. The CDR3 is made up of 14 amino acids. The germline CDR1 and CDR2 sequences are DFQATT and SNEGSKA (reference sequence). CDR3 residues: CSASPGVGQETQYF. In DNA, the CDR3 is TGCAGTGCTAGTCCGGGAGTGGGGCAAGAGACCCAGTACTTC.

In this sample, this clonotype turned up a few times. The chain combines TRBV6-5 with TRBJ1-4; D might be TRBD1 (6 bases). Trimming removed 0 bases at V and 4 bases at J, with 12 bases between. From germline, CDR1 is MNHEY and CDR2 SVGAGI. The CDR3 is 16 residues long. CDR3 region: CASSYSAGGDNEKLFF. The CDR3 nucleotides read TGTGCCAGCAGTTACTCTGCGGGGGGCGATAATGAAAAACTGTTTTTT.

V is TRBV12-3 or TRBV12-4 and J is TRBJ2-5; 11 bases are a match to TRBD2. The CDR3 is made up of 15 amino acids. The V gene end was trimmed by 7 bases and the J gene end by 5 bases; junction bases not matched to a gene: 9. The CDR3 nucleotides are TGTGCCAGCACTCTACTAGCGGGAGTAGGGGAGACCCAGTACTTC. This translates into CASTLLAGVGETQYF.

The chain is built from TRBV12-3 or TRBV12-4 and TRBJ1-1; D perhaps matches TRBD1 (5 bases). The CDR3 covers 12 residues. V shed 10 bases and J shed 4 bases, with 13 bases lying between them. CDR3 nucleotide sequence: TGTGCCACACTGGGGGGACCCACTGAAGCTTTCTTT. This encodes CATLGGPTEAFF.

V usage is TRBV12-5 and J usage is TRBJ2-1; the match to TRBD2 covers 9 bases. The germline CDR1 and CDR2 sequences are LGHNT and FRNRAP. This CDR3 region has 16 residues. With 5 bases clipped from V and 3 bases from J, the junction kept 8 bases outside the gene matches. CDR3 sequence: CASGPQKAGGYNEQFF. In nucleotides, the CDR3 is TGTGCTAGTGGTCCCCAAAAAGCGGGAGGCTACAATGAGCAGTTCTTC.

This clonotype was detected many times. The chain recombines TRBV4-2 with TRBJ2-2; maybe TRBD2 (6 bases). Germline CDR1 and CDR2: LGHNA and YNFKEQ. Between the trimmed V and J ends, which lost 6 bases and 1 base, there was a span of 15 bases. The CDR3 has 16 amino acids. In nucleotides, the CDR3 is TGTGCCAGCAGAAGGGGTAGCGGTGAGAACACCGGGGAGCTGTTTTTT. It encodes CASRRGSGENTGELFF.

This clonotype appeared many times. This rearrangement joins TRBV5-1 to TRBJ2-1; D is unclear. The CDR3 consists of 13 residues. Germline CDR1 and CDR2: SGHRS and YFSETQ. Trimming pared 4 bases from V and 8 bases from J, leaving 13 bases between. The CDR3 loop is CASSQELEDEQFF. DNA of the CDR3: TGCGCCAGCAGCCAGGAGCTAGAGGATGAGCAGTTCTTC.

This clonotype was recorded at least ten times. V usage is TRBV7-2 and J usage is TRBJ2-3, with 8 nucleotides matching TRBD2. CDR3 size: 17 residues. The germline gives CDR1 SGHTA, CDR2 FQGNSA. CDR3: CALSLPKAGGYTDTQYF. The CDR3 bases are TGTGCGCTTTCACTCCCGAAGGCGGGGGGATACACAGATACGCAGTATTTT.

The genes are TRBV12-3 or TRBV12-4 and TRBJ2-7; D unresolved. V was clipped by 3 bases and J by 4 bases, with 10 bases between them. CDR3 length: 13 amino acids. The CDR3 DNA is TGTGCCAGCAGTTTTCACAAGCCGTACGAGCAGTACTTC. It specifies CASSFHKPYEQYF.

The CDR3 sequence is CASRLLGGTGNQPQHF. DNA for the CDR3: TGTGCCAGCCGCCTCCTTGGGGGAACAGGAAATCAGCCCCAGCATTTT. The J gene is TRBJ1-5, the V gene TRBV19; TRBD1 might be the D (5 bases). The CDR3 is 16 residues long. Per the germline V gene, CDR1 is LNHDA and CDR2 is SQIVND (reference sequence). The V gene lost 9 bases and the J gene lost 4 bases, with 22 bases spanning the gap.

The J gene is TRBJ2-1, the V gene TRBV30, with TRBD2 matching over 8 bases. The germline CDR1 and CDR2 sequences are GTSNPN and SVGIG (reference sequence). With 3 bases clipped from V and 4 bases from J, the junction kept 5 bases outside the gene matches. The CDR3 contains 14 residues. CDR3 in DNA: TGTGCCTGGAGGAGGAGCGGGAGTTACAATGAGCAGTTCTTC. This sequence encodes CAWRRSGSYNEQFF.

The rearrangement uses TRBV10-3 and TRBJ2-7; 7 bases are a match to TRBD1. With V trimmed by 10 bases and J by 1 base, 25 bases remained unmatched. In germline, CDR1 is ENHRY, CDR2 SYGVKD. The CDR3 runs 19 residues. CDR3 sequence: CATRSINRDRILYSYEQYF. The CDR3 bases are TGTGCCACCCGATCGATCAACCGGGACAGAATACTCTATTCCTACGAGCAGTACTTC.

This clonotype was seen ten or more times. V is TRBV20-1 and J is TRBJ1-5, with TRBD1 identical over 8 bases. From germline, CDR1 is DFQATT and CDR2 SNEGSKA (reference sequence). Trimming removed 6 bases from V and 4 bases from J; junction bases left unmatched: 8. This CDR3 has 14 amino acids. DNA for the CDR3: TGCAGTGCAACAGGGGGAGGCCTGAATCAGCCCCAGCATTTT. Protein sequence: CSATGGGLNQPQHF.

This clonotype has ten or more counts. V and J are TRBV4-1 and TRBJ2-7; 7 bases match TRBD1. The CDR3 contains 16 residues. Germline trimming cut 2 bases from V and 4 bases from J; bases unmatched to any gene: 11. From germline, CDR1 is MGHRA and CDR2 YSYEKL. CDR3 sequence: CASSQRQGSRSYEQYF. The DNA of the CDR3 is TGCGCCAGCAGCCAAAGACAGGGTTCTAGAAGTTACGAGCAGTACTTC.

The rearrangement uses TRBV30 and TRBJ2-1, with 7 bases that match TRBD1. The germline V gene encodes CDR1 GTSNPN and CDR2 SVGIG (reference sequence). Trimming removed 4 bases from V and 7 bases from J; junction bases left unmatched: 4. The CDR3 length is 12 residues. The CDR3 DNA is TGTGCCTGGAACAGGGGTGGGAATGAGCAGTTCTTC. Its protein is CAWNRGGNEQFF.

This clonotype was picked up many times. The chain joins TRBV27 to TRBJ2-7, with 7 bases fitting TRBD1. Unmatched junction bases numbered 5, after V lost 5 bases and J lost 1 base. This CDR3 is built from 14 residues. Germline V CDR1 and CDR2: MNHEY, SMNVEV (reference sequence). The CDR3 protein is CASSLDRASYEQYF. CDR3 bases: TGTGCCAGCAGTCTCGACAGGGCTTCCTACGAGCAGTACTTC.

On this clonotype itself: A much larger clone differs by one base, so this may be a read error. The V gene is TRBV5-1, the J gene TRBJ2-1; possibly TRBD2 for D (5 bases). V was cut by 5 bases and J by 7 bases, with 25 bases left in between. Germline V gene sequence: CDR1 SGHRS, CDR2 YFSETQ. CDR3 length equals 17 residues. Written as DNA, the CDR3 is TGCGCCAGCAGGGCTACTATAGGTTCGGGGTCCGTAAATGAGCAGTTCTTC. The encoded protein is CASRATIGSGSVNEQFF.

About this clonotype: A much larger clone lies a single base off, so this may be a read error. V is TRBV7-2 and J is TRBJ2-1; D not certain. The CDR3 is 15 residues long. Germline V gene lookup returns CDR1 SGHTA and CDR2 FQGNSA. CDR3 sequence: CASSSIGRIGDEQLF. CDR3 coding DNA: TGTGCCAGCAGCAGTATTGGCAGAATAGGAGATGAGCAGCTCTTC.

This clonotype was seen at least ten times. CDR3 coding DNA: TGCAGTGCGCCGGGTCAGTCCCAAGAGACCCAGTACTTC. This sequence encodes CSAPGQSQETQYF. J is TRBJ2-5 and V is TRBV20-1; D not certain. The CDR3 totals 13 residues. The germline gives CDR1 DFQATT, CDR2 SNEGSKA (reference sequence). V lost 6 bases, J lost 1 base, and 12 bases lay in between.

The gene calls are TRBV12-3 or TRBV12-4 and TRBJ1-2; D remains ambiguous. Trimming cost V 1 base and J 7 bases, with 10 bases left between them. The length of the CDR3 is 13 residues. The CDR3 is CASSLGGRAGYTF. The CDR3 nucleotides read TGTGCCAGCAGTTTAGGCGGGAGGGCTGGCTACACCTTC.

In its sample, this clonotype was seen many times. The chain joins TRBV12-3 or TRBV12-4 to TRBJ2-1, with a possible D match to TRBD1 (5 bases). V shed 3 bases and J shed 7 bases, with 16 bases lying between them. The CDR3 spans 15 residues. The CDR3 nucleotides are TGTGCCAGCAGTTTGCTTCCCACAGGCGGAAATGAGCAGTTCTTC. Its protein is CASSLLPTGGNEQFF.

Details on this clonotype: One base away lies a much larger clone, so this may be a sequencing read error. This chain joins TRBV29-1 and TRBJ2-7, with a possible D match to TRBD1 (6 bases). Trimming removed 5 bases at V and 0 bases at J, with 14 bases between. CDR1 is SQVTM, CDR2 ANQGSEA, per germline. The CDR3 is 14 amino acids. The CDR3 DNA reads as TGCAGCGTTAGGGACACGTTGAGCTCCTACGAGCAGTACTTC. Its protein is CSVRDTLSSYEQYF.

The CDR3 protein is CASSPLAGVSPETQYF. In DNA form, the CDR3 reads TGTGCCAGCAGTCCCCTAGCGGGAGTTTCCCCAGAGACCCAGTACTTC. J is TRBJ2-5 and V is TRBV12-3 or TRBV12-4; 10 bases map to TRBD2. The CDR3 extends over 16 amino acids. The V gene end was trimmed by 5 bases and the J gene end by 4 bases; junction bases not matched to a gene: 10.